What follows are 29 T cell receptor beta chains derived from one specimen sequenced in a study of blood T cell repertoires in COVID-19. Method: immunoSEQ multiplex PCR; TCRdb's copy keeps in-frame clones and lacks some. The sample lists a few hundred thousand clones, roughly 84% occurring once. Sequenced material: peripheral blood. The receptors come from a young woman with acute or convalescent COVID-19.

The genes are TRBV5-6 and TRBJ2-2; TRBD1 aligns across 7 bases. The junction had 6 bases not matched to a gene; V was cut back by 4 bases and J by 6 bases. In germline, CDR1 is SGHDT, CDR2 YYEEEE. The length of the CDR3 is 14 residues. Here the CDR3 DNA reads TGTGCCAGCAGCCCGACAGGGAGCCCCGGGGAGCTGTTTTTT. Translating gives CASSPTGSPGELFF.

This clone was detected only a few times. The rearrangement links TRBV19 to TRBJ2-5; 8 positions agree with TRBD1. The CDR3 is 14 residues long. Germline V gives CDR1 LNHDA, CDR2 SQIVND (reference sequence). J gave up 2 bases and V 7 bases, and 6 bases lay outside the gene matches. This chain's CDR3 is CASTGQVGQETQYF. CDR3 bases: TGTGCCAGTACGGGACAGGTTGGACAAGAGACCCAGTACTTC. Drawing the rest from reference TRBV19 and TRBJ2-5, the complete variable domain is DGGITQSPKYLFRKEGQNVTLSCEQNLNHDAMYWYRQDPGQGLRLIYYSQIVNDFQKGDIAEGYSVSREKKESFPLTVTSAQKNPTAFYLCASTGQVGQETQYFGPGTRLLVL.

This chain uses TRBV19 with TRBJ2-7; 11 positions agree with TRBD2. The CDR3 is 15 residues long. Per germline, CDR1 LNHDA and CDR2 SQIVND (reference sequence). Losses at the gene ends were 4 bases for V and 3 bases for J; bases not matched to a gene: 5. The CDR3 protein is CASSTNLAGGYEQYF. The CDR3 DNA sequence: TGTGCCAGTAGTACCAACCTAGCGGGGGGCTACGAGCAGTACTTC. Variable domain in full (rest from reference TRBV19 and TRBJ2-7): DGGITQSPKYLFRKEGQNVTLSCEQNLNHDAMYWYRQDPGQGLRLIYYSQIVNDFQKGDIAEGYSVSREKKESFPLTVTSAQKNPTAFYLCASSTNLAGGYEQYFGPGTRLTVT.

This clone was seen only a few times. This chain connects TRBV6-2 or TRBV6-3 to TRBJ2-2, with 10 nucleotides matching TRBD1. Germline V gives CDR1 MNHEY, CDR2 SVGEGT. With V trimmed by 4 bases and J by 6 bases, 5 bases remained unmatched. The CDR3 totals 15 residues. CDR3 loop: CASSFPGTGAGELFF. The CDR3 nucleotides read TGTGCCAGCAGTTTCCCCGGGACAGGGGCCGGGGAGCTGTTTTTT.

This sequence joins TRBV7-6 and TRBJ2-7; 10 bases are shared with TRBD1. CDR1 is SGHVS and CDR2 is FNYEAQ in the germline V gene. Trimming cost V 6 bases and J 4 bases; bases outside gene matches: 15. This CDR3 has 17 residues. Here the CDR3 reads CASSRRDRGSGRYEQYF. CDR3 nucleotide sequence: TGTGCCAGCAGTCGCCGGGACAGGGGTTCGGGGCGATACGAGCAGTACTTC.

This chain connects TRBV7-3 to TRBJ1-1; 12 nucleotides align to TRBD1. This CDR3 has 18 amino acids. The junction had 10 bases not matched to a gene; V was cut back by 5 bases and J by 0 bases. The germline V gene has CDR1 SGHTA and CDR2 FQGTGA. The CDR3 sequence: CASSALGTGGFMNTEAFF. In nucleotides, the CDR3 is TGTGCCAGCAGCGCGCTAGGGACAGGGGGCTTCATGAACACTGAAGCTTTCTTT.

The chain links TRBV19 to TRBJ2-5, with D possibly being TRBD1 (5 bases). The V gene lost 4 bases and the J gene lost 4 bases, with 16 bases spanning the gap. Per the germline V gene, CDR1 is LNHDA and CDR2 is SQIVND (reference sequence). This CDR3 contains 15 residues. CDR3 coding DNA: TGTGCCAGTAGTAGGGGCCAGGGATTAGCAGAGACCCAGTACTTC. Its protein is CASSRGQGLAETQYF. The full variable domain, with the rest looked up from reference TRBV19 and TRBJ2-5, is DGGITQSPKYLFRKEGQNVTLSCEQNLNHDAMYWYRQDPGQGLRLIYYSQIVNDFQKGDIAEGYSVSREKKESFPLTVTSAQKNPTAFYLCASSRGQGLAETQYFGPGTRLLVL.

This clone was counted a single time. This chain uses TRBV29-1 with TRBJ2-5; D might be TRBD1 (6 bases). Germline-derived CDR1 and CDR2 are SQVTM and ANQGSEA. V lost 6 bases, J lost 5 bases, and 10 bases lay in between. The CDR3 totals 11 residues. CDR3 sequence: CSVRGSETQYF. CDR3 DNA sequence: TGCAGCGTGAGGGGGTCGGAGACCCAGTACTTC.

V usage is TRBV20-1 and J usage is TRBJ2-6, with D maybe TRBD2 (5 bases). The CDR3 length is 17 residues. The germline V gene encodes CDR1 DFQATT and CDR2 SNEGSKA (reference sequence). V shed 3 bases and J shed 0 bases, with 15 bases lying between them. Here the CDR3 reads CSASSRGVSSGANVLTF. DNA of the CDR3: TGCAGTGCTAGTTCCCGGGGTGTCTCCTCTGGGGCCAACGTCCTGACTTTC.

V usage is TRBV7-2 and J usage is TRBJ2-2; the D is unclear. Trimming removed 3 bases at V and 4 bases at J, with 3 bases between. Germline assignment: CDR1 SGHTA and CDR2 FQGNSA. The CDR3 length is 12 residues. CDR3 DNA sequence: TGTGCCAGCAGCTTCAGCACCGGGGAGCTGTTTTTT. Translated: CASSFSTGELFF.

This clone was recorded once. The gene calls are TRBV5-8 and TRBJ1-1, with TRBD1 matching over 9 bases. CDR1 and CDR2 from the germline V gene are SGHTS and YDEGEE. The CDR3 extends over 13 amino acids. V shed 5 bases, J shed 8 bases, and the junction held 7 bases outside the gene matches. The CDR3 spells CASRRGQGYEAFF. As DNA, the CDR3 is TGTGCCAGCAGACGGGGACAGGGTTACGAAGCTTTCTTT.

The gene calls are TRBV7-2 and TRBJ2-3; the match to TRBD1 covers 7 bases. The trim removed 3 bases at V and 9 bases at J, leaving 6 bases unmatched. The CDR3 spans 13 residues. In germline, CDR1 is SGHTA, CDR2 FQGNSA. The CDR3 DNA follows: TGTGCCAGCAGCTTTACCCCGGGACAGACGCAGTATTTT. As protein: CASSFTPGQTQYF.

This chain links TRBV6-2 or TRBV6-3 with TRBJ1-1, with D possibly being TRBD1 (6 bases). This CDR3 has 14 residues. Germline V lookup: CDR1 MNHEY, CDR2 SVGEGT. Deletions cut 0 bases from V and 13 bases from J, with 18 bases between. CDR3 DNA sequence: TGTGCCAGCAGTTACTCCAGGGACACCGTGAGAGATTTCTTT. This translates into CASSYSRDTVRDFF.

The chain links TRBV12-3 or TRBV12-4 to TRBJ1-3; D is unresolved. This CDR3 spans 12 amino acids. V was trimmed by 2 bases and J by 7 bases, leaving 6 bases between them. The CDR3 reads CASSLSGNTIYF. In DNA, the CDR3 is TGTGCCAGCAGTTTATCGGGGAACACCATATATTTT.

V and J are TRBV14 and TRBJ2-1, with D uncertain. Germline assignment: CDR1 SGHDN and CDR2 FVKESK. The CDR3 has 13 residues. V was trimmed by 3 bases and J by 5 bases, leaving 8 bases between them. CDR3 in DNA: TGTGCCAGCAGCCATCGAGGTAACAATGAGCAGTTCTTC. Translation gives CASSHRGNNEQFF.

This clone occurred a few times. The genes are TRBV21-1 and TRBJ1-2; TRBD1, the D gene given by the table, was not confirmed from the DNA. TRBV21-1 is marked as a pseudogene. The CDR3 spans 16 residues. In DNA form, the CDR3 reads TGTGCCAGCAGCAAAACTTGGCAGGAAGCTAACTATGGCTACACCTTC. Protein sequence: CASSKTWQEANYGYTF.

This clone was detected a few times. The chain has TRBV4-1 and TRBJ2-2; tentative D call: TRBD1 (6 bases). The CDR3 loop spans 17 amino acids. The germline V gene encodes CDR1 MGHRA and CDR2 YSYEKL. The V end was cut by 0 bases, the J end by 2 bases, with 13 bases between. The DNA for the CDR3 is TGCGCCAGCAGCCAAGATTTTTTCAGGGGAAACACCGGGGAGCTGTTTTTT. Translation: CASSQDFFRGNTGELFF.

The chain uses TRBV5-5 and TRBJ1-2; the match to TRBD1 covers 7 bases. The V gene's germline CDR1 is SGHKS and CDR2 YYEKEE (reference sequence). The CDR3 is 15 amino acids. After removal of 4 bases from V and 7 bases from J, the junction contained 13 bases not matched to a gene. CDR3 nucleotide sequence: TGTGCCAGCAGCCAACCGGGACAGATTATTGGTGGCTACACCTTC. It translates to CASSQPGQIIGGYTF.

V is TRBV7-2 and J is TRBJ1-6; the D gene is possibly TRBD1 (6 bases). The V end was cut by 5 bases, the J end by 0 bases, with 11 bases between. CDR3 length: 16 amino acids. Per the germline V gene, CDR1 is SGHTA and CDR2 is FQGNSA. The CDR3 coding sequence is TGTGCCAGCAGCCTACAGGGTAGCTCCTATAATTCACCCCTCCACTTT. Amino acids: CASSLQGSSYNSPLHF.

CDR3 amino acids: CASSFPGGDEQFF. DNA for the CDR3: TGTGCCAGCAGTTTCCCCGGCGGCGATGAGCAGTTCTTC. The chain combines TRBV28 with TRBJ2-1, with D uncertain. Deletions cut 3 bases from V and 8 bases from J, with 11 bases between. This CDR3 is built from 13 residues. The germline CDR1 and CDR2 sequences are MDHEN and SYDVKM. Full variable domain (missing parts from reference TRBV28 and TRBJ2-1): DVKVTQSSRYLVKRTGEKVFLECVQDMDHENMFWYRQDPGLGLRLIYFSYDVKMKEKGDIPEGYSVSREKKERFSLILESASTNQTSMYLCASSFPGGDEQFFGPGTRLTVL.

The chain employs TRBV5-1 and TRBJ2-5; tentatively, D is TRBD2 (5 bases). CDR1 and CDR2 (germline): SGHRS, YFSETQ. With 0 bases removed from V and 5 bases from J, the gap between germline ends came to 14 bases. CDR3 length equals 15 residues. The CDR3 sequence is CASSLDGASWETQYF. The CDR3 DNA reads TGCGCCAGCAGCTTGGATGGTGCTAGCTGGGAGACCCAGTACTTC.

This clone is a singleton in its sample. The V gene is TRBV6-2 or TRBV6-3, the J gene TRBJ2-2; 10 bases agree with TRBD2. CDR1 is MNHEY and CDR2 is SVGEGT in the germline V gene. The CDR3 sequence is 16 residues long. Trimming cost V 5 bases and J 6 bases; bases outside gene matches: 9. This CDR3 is CASSDPAGGPSGELFF. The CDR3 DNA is TGTGCCAGCAGTGACCCAGCGGGAGGGCCATCCGGGGAGCTGTTTTTT.

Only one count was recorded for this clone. The CDR3 coding sequence is TGTGCCAGCAGTCCCGGACACCCCCAAGAGACCCAGTACTTC. Translation gives CASSPGHPQETQYF. This chain links TRBV27 with TRBJ2-5, with D possibly matching TRBD1 (5 bases). With 5 bases removed from V and 1 base from J, the gap between germline ends came to 11 bases. The CDR3 loop spans 14 amino acids. Germline-derived CDR1 and CDR2 are MNHEY and SMNVEV (reference sequence).

In DNA, the CDR3 is TGTGCCAGCAGTTACGGGACAGGGGTCAATCAGCCCCAGCATTTT. Translating gives CASSYGTGVNQPQHF. The gene calls are TRBV6-5 and TRBJ1-5, with 10 positions matching TRBD1. J gave up 3 bases and V 2 bases, and 1 base lay outside the gene matches. The CDR3 sequence is 15 residues long. Germline V gene lookup returns CDR1 MNHEY and CDR2 SVGAGI.

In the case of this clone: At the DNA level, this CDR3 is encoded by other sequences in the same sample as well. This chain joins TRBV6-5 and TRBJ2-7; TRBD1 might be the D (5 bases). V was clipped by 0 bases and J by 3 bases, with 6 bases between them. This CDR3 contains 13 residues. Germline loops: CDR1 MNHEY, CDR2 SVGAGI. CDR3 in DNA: TGTGCCAGCAGTTACTCTAGGGGCTACGAGCAGTACTTC. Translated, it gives CASSYSRGYEQYF.

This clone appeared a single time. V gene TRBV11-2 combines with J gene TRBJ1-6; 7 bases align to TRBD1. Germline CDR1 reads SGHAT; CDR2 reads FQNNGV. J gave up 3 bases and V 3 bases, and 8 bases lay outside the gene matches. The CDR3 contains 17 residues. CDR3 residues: CASSFFRAGGYNSPLHF. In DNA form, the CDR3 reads TGTGCCAGCAGCTTTTTTCGGGCAGGGGGCTATAATTCACCCCTCCACTTT.

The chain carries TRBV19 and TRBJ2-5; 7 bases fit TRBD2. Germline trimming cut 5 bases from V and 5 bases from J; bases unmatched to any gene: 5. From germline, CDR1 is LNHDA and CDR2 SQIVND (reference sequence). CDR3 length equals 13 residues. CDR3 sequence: CASSSSGRETQYF. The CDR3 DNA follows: TGTGCCAGTAGTTCGTCCGGGAGGGAGACCCAGTACTTC.

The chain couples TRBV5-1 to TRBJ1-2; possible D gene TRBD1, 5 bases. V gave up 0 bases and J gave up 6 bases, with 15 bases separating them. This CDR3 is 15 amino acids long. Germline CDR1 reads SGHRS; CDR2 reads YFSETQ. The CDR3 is CASSLGTTGVDGYTF. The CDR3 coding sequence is TGCGCCAGCAGCTTGGGCACCACAGGTGTTGATGGCTACACCTTC.

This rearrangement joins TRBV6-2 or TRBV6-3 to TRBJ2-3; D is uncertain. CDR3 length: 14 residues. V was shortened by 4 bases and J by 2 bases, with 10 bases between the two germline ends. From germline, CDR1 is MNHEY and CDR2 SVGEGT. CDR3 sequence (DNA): TGTGCCAGCAGTTTTCACAGTCCCACAGATACGCAGTATTTT. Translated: CASSFHSPTDTQYF.